These T cell receptor beta chains were read from a single sample in a study of T-cell memory formation after mild COVID-19. TCRdb reprocessed the 5' RACE reads via MiXCR and lists one record per CDR3 protein. The table records approximately 150,000 distinct CDR3 sequences, 15% to 20% of them present only once. Sequenced input: PBMCs or a T cell subset sorted from them (not recorded which). These receptor sequences come from an adult woman who had mild COVID-19 (a few samples of this study predate the infection). Cell type and time point are not known. Each CDR3 is given with its conserved first and last residue. The D gene is left open where the match is weak. Clone sizes are given selectively: once, few, many, or a class where the clone is expanded.

J gene: TRBJ2-3; CDR3 length: 15; D gene: TRBD2; V gene: TRBV7-2; clone size: .; CDR3 protein: CASSLEQRGIDTQYF; CDR3 DNA: TGTGCCAGCAGCTTAGAGCAGCGGGGTATAGATACGCAGTATTTT
J gene: TRBJ2-1; CDR3 length: 13; D gene: TRBD1; V gene: TRBV3-1; clone size: .; CDR3 protein: CASSPRDRGLKFF; CDR3 DNA: TGTGCCAGCAGCCCCCGGGACAGGGGGCTGAAGTTCTTC
J gene: TRBJ1-4; CDR3 length: 13; D gene: .; V gene: TRBV29-1; clone size: few; CDR3 protein: CSVEDTQGGELFF; CDR3 DNA: TGCAGCGTTGAAGATACGCAGGGAGGAGAACTGTTTTTT
J gene: TRBJ2-2; CDR3 length: 14; D gene: TRBD1; V gene: TRBV12-3/TRBV12-4; clone size: many; CDR3 protein: CASSLGQGTGELFF; CDR3 DNA: TGTGCCAGCAGTTTGGGACAGGGGACCGGGGAGCTGTTTTTT
J gene: TRBJ2-1; CDR3 length: 13; D gene: .; V gene: TRBV30; clone size: many; CDR3 protein: CAWNREGNNEQFF; CDR3 DNA: TGTGCCTGGAACAGGGAGGGTAACAATGAGCAGTTCTTC
J gene: TRBJ2-3; CDR3 length: 13; D gene: .; V gene: TRBV7-6; clone size: .; CDR3 protein: CASSLDRADTQYF; CDR3 DNA: TGTGCCAGCAGCTTAGATCGTGCAGATACGCAGTATTTT
J gene: TRBJ1-1; CDR3 length: 15; D gene: .; V gene: TRBV12-3/TRBV12-4; clone size: .; CDR3 protein: CASSFVGGGNAEAFF; CDR3 DNA: TGTGCCAGCAGTTTCGTTGGGGGCGGGAACGCTGAAGCTTTCTTT
J gene: TRBJ2-4; CDR3 length: 14; D gene: .; V gene: TRBV5-5; clone size: few; CDR3 protein: CASSLSSIENIQYF; CDR3 DNA: TGTGCCAGCAGCTTGTCTTCGATAGAAAACATTCAGTACTTC
J gene: TRBJ2-3; CDR3 length: 17; D gene: TRBD2; V gene: TRBV5-1; clone size: .; CDR3 protein: CASSFGLAGVLTDTQYF; CDR3 DNA: TGCGCCAGCAGCTTCGGACTAGCGGGAGTTCTGACAGATACGCAGTATTTT
J gene: TRBJ2-7; CDR3 length: 16; D gene: TRBD2; V gene: TRBV7-8; clone size: few; CDR3 protein: CASSLVVAGGPYEQYF; CDR3 DNA: TGTGCCAGCAGCTTAGTTGTGGCGGGAGGCCCCTACGAGCAGTACTTC
J gene: TRBJ1-1; CDR3 length: 13; D gene: .; V gene: TRBV6-2/TRBV6-3; clone size: many; CDR3 protein: CASRGTANTEAFF; CDR3 DNA: TGTGCCAGCAGGGGGACGGCGAACACTGAAGCTTTCTTT
J gene: TRBJ2-2; CDR3 length: 15; D gene: TRBD2; V gene: TRBV11-2; clone size: few; CDR3 protein: CASRLAGAHTGELFF; CDR3 DNA: TGTGCCAGCAGATTAGCGGGAGCGCACACCGGGGAGCTGTTTTTT
J gene: TRBJ1-2; CDR3 length: 15; D gene: .; V gene: TRBV5-5; clone size: .; CDR3 protein: CASSLGNVQAYGYTF; CDR3 DNA: TGTGCCAGCAGCTTGGGTAATGTGCAGGCATATGGCTACACCTTC
J gene: TRBJ2-1; CDR3 length: 17; D gene: .; V gene: TRBV18; clone size: .; CDR3 protein: CASSPPVGGTTYNEQFF; CDR3 DNA: TGTGCCAGCTCACCACCGGTTGGGGGGACAACCTACAATGAGCAGTTCTTC
J gene: TRBJ2-2; CDR3 length: 16; D gene: TRBD2; V gene: TRBV11-2; clone size: .; CDR3 protein: CASSSSGGLRTGELFF; CDR3 DNA: TGTGCCAGCAGCTCTAGCGGGGGGCTCCGAACCGGGGAGCTGTTTTTT
J gene: TRBJ2-7; CDR3 length: 14; D gene: TRBD2; V gene: TRBV6-2/TRBV6-3; clone size: few; CDR3 protein: CASSLSGGAYEQYF; CDR3 DNA: TGTGCCAGCAGCCTTAGCGGGGGGGCCTACGAGCAGTACTTC
J gene: TRBJ1-3; CDR3 length: 12; D gene: .; V gene: TRBV9; clone size: .; CDR3 protein: CASSFSSGTIYF; CDR3 DNA: TGTGCCAGCAGCTTCTCCTCCGGCACCATATATTTT
J gene: TRBJ1-4; CDR3 length: 16; D gene: TRBD1; V gene: TRBV7-9; clone size: .; CDR3 protein: CASSLTGGATNEKLFF; CDR3 DNA: TGTGCCAGCAGCTTGACAGGGGGCGCAACTAATGAAAAACTGTTTTTT
J gene: TRBJ2-3; CDR3 length: 16; D gene: TRBD2; V gene: TRBV4-1; clone size: few; CDR3 protein: CASSQFGRGDPDTQYF; CDR3 DNA: TGCGCCAGCAGCCAATTCGGGCGGGGGGATCCAGATACGCAGTATTTT
J gene: TRBJ2-2; CDR3 length: 18; D gene: .; V gene: TRBV3-1; clone size: few; CDR3 protein: CASSSRRDPLGRSGELFF; CDR3 DNA: TGTGCCAGCAGCAGCCGAAGGGACCCCCTGGGTCGGAGCGGGGAGCTGTTTTTT
J gene: TRBJ1-1; CDR3 length: 15; D gene: .; V gene: TRBV10-3; clone size: .; CDR3 protein: CAISDAGTSNTEAFF; CDR3 DNA: TGTGCCATCAGTGATGCCGGGACATCGAACACTGAAGCTTTCTTT
J gene: TRBJ2-7; CDR3 length: 13; D gene: .; V gene: TRBV5-5; clone size: few; CDR3 protein: CASSFAGIHEQYF; CDR3 DNA: TGTGCCAGCAGCTTTGCAGGGATCCACGAGCAGTACTTC
J gene: TRBJ1-5; CDR3 length: 18; D gene: .; V gene: TRBV5-1; clone size: few; CDR3 protein: CASSLGPRSGMGNQPQHF; CDR3 DNA: TGCGCCAGCAGCTTGGGTCCCAGGTCGGGCATGGGCAATCAGCCCCAGCATTTT
J gene: TRBJ2-1; CDR3 length: 14; D gene: .; V gene: TRBV21-1; clone size: few; CDR3 protein: CASSTLGGRNEQFF; CDR3 DNA: TGTGCCAGCAGCACCCTGGGGGGGCGCAATGAGCAGTTCTTC
J gene: TRBJ1-2; CDR3 length: 12; D gene: .; V gene: TRBV14; clone size: .; CDR3 protein: CASSPAGPGYTF; CDR3 DNA: TGTGCCAGCAGCCCCGCGGGACCTGGCTACACCTTC
J gene: TRBJ2-3; CDR3 length: 16; D gene: .; V gene: TRBV24-1; clone size: few; CDR3 protein: CATSDLRRGGRDTQYF; CDR3 DNA: TGTGCCACCAGTGATTTGCGGCGCGGCGGGCGGGATACGCAGTATTTT
J gene: TRBJ2-1; CDR3 length: 21; D gene: TRBD2; V gene: TRBV7-2; clone size: few; CDR3 protein: CASSLVSLASGRYFTYNEQFF; CDR3 DNA: TGTGCCAGCAGCTTAGTATCTCTAGCGAGCGGGAGGTACTTCACCTACAATGAGCAGTTCTTC
J gene: TRBJ2-1; CDR3 length: 14; D gene: TRBD2; V gene: TRBV7-2; clone size: .; CDR3 protein: CASKGTSQRNEQFF; CDR3 DNA: TGTGCCAGCAAGGGGACTAGTCAACGCAATGAGCAGTTCTTC
J gene: TRBJ1-3; CDR3 length: 16; D gene: .; V gene: TRBV9; clone size: .; CDR3 protein: CASSVEGEMSGNTIYF; CDR3 DNA: TGTGCCAGCAGCGTAGAGGGGGAAATGTCCGGAAACACCATATATTTT
J gene: TRBJ2-1; CDR3 length: 15; D gene: TRBD2; V gene: TRBV5-1; clone size: .; CDR3 protein: CASSLMLAGGNEQFF; CDR3 DNA: TGCGCCAGCAGCTTGATGCTAGCGGGGGGGAATGAGCAGTTCTTC
J gene: TRBJ2-3; CDR3 length: 15; D gene: .; V gene: TRBV25-1; clone size: .; CDR3 protein: CASSGKGQVTDTQYF; CDR3 DNA: TGTGCCAGCAGTGGGAAAGGCCAGGTCACAGATACGCAGTATTTT
J gene: TRBJ1-1; CDR3 length: 15; D gene: .; V gene: TRBV7-2; clone size: few; CDR3 protein: CASSLSPGVNTEAFF; CDR3 DNA: TGTGCCAGCAGCTTAAGCCCAGGAGTGAACACTGAAGCTTTCTTT
J gene: TRBJ1-6; CDR3 length: 17; D gene: TRBD1; V gene: TRBV11-2; clone size: .; CDR3 protein: CASKRTGAGSYNSPLHF; CDR3 DNA: TGTGCCAGCAAACGGACAGGGGCAGGCTCCTATAATTCACCCCTCCACTTT
J gene: TRBJ1-4; CDR3 length: 15; D gene: TRBD1; V gene: TRBV19; clone size: few; CDR3 protein: CASRDRGQVDEKLFF; CDR3 DNA: TGTGCCAGTAGGGACAGGGGGCAGGTCGATGAAAAACTGTTTTTT
J gene: TRBJ1-2; CDR3 length: 14; D gene: TRBD1; V gene: TRBV5-1; clone size: .; CDR3 protein: CASSHETGNYGYTF; CDR3 DNA: TGCGCCAGCAGCCACGAGACAGGGAACTATGGCTACACCTTC
J gene: TRBJ1-1; CDR3 length: 13; D gene: .; V gene: TRBV12-3/TRBV12-4; clone size: few; CDR3 protein: CASSFDGNTEAFF; CDR3 DNA: TGTGCCAGCAGTTTCGATGGCAACACTGAAGCTTTCTTT
J gene: TRBJ1-1; CDR3 length: 15; D gene: .; V gene: TRBV5-6; clone size: few; CDR3 protein: CASSLIPVQNTEAFF; CDR3 DNA: TGTGCCAGCAGCTTGATCCCAGTGCAGAACACTGAAGCTTTCTTT
J gene: TRBJ2-7; CDR3 length: 12; D gene: TRBD2; V gene: TRBV5-1; clone size: few; CDR3 protein: CASSSSGTSQYF; CDR3 DNA: TGCGCCAGCAGCTCCTCCGGGACTAGTCAGTACTTC
J gene: TRBJ2-5; CDR3 length: 15; D gene: TRBD2; V gene: TRBV3-1; clone size: .; CDR3 protein: CASSQVTSGEKTQYF; CDR3 DNA: TGTGCCAGCAGCCAGGTGACTAGCGGGGAAAAGACCCAGTACTTC
J gene: TRBJ1-1; CDR3 length: 16; D gene: TRBD1; V gene: TRBV5-1; clone size: .; CDR3 protein: CASSYMTGTMNTEAFF; CDR3 DNA: TGCGCCAGCAGCTACATGACAGGGACGATGAACACTGAAGCTTTCTTT
J gene: TRBJ2-7; CDR3 length: 15; D gene: TRBD2; V gene: TRBV20-1; clone size: .; CDR3 protein: CSARGLAGSSYEQYF; CDR3 DNA: TGCAGTGCTAGAGGCCTAGCGGGGAGCTCCTACGAGCAGTACTTC
J gene: TRBJ1-1; CDR3 length: 13; D gene: TRBD1; V gene: TRBV7-2; clone size: .; CDR3 protein: CASSPDYRGKAFF; CDR3 DNA: TGTGCCAGCAGCCCCGATTACAGGGGGAAAGCTTTCTTT
J gene: TRBJ2-1; CDR3 length: 15; D gene: TRBD2; V gene: TRBV12-3/TRBV12-4; clone size: few; CDR3 protein: CASSLRTSEYNEQFF; CDR3 DNA: TGTGCCAGCAGTCTCCGGACTAGCGAATACAATGAGCAGTTCTTC
J gene: TRBJ2-3; CDR3 length: 14; D gene: .; V gene: TRBV7-2; clone size: few; CDR3 protein: CASSLSVEGDTQYF; CDR3 DNA: TGTGCCAGCAGCTTAAGCGTGGAGGGAGATACGCAGTATTTT
J gene: TRBJ1-2; CDR3 length: 13; D gene: .; V gene: TRBV20-1; clone size: few; CDR3 protein: CSAKGQGNYGYTF; CDR3 DNA: TGCAGTGCTAAGGGGCAGGGAAACTATGGCTACACCTTC
J gene: TRBJ2-3; CDR3 length: 17; D gene: .; V gene: TRBV4-1; clone size: few; CDR3 protein: CASSQDPRQTSTDTQYF; CDR3 DNA: TGCGCCAGCAGCCAAGATCCGCGGCAGACTAGCACAGATACGCAGTATTTT
J gene: TRBJ1-1; CDR3 length: 15; D gene: .; V gene: TRBV7-8; clone size: .; CDR3 protein: CASSLEGGLGTEAFF; CDR3 DNA: TGTGCCAGCAGCTTAGAGGGGGGGTTGGGCACTGAAGCTTTCTTT
J gene: TRBJ2-5; CDR3 length: 12; D gene: .; V gene: TRBV2; clone size: few; CDR3 protein: CASRVLQETQYF; CDR3 DNA: TGTGCCAGCAGGGTTCTCCAAGAGACCCAGTACTTC
J gene: TRBJ1-1; CDR3 length: 13; D gene: .; V gene: TRBV20-1; clone size: .; CDR3 protein: CSTGGRLNTEAFF; CDR3 DNA: TGCAGCACCGGGGGGAGGCTGAACACTGAAGCTTTCTTT
J gene: TRBJ1-1; CDR3 length: 14; D gene: .; V gene: TRBV5-4; clone size: .; CDR3 protein: CASSWQGANTEAFF; CDR3 DNA: TGTGCCAGCAGCTGGCAAGGGGCGAACACTGAAGCTTTCTTT
J gene: TRBJ2-4; CDR3 length: 15; D gene: .; V gene: TRBV7-9; clone size: .; CDR3 protein: CASSLAGLAKNIQYF; CDR3 DNA: TGTGCCAGCAGCTTAGCCGGGCTAGCCAAAAACATTCAGTACTTC
J gene: TRBJ2-2; CDR3 length: 14; D gene: .; V gene: TRBV11-2; clone size: .; CDR3 protein: CASSLVGVAGELFF; CDR3 DNA: TGTGCCAGCAGCTTAGTGGGGGTCGCCGGGGAGCTGTTTTTT
J gene: TRBJ2-5; CDR3 length: 11; D gene: .; V gene: TRBV3-1; clone size: many; CDR3 protein: CASSHSETQYF; CDR3 DNA: TGTGCCAGCAGTCATTCTGAGACCCAGTACTTC
J gene: TRBJ2-1; CDR3 length: 15; D gene: TRBD1; V gene: TRBV4-2; clone size: .; CDR3 protein: CASSQDLGQGNEQFF; CDR3 DNA: TGTGCCAGCAGCCAAGATCTTGGACAGGGCAATGAGCAGTTCTTC
J gene: TRBJ2-5; CDR3 length: 12; D gene: .; V gene: TRBV20-1; clone size: few; CDR3 protein: CSAIGSQETQYF; CDR3 DNA: TGCAGTGCTATCGGTTCCCAAGAGACCCAGTACTTC
J gene: TRBJ1-2; CDR3 length: 17; D gene: .; V gene: TRBV6-5; clone size: .; CDR3 protein: CASSNSRQLRGNYGYTF; CDR3 DNA: TGTGCCAGCAGTAACTCTAGGCAGCTCCGGGGGAACTATGGCTACACCTTC
J gene: TRBJ2-1; CDR3 length: 15; D gene: .; V gene: TRBV19; clone size: .; CDR3 protein: CASTLGRSSYNEQFF; CDR3 DNA: TGTGCCAGTACCCTTGGACGGAGCTCCTACAATGAGCAGTTCTTC
J gene: TRBJ2-2; CDR3 length: 12; D gene: .; V gene: TRBV12-3/TRBV12-4; clone size: .; CDR3 protein: CAGRGTTGELFF; CDR3 DNA: TGTGCCGGTAGAGGGACCACCGGGGAGCTGTTTTTT
J gene: TRBJ2-5; CDR3 length: 18; D gene: TRBD2; V gene: TRBV14; clone size: .; CDR3 protein: CASSQPSRKLAGRETQYF; CDR3 DNA: TGTGCCAGCAGCCAACCCTCTCGGAAACTAGCGGGACGGGAGACCCAGTACTTC
J gene: TRBJ2-1; CDR3 length: 19; D gene: TRBD1; V gene: TRBV7-2; clone size: .; CDR3 protein: CASRPALGWGQTSYNEQFF; CDR3 DNA: TGTGCCAGCAGGCCAGCACTTGGTTGGGGACAGACTTCCTACAATGAGCAGTTCTTC